Below, 27 T cell receptor beta chains from the same sample are listed, as sequenced in a study of CD8 T cells in ankylosing spondylitis. TCRdb passed the 5' RACE reads through MiXCR, listing each CDR3 protein once. Of 310,000 or so distinct CDR3 sequences listed, 20% were seen once; the top ten hold under 8.5%. Sequencing was carried out using blood, either unsorted or a sorted T cell fraction (not recorded which). The receptor source for this set is a male donor with ankylosing spondylitis or in good health (not recorded which).

This chain joins TRBV10-3 and TRBJ1-1; D perhaps matches TRBD1 (6 bases). Germline V gene data show CDR1 as ENHRY and CDR2 as SYGVKD. Trimming stripped 0 bases from V and 3 bases from J, with 11 bases between. The CDR3 totals 15 residues. DNA of the CDR3: TGTGCCATCAGTGAGTCGAACAGGGCGGACACTGAAGCTTTCTTT. Translating it yields CAISESNRADTEAFF.

This sequence joins TRBV10-3 and TRBJ1-1; maybe TRBD1 (5 bases). V dropped 3 bases and J dropped 6 bases, with 17 bases sitting between them. CDR1 ENHRY and CDR2 SYGVKD come from the germline V gene. The CDR3 consists of 15 residues. For the CDR3, the DNA is TGTGCCATCAGTGATGGACAATACCCGGAGTCTGAAGCTTTCTTT. It codes for CAISDGQYPESEAFF.

This clonotype turned up a few times. The rearrangement links TRBV10-2 to TRBJ1-2; a weak D match, TRBD1 (5 bases). The germline gives CDR1 WSHSY, CDR2 SAAADI. This CDR3 has 15 residues. Trimming shortened V by 6 bases and J by 3 bases, and 17 bases separated the two germline ends. The CDR3 loop is CASSPDLQGYYGYTF. CDR3 in DNA: TGCGCCAGCAGCCCCGATCTTCAGGGCTACTATGGCTACACCTTC.

In its sample, this clonotype was seen a few times. This chain's CDR3 is CAISGWDTEAFF. The DNA for the CDR3 is TGTGCCATCAGTGGCTGGGACACTGAAGCTTTCTTT. V and J are TRBV10-3 and TRBJ1-1; no reliable D call. V lost 4 bases to trimming and J lost 3 bases, with 6 bases between them. Germline-derived CDR1 and CDR2 are ENHRY and SYGVKD. There are 12 residues in the CDR3.

This clonotype was counted a few times. The rearrangement uses TRBV5-6 and TRBJ2-5; possibly TRBD1 or TRBD2 for D (5 bases each). The CDR3 has 16 residues. Trimming left V 3 bases short and J 0 bases short, with 15 bases between. CDR1 SGHDT and CDR2 YYEEEE come from the germline V gene. CDR3 DNA: TGTGCCAGCAGCTCCCCCTTAGAGGGGCACCAAGAGACCCAGTACTTC. This encodes CASSSPLEGHQETQYF.

The rearrangement joins TRBV6-6 to TRBJ1-5; possibly TRBD1 for D (6 bases). Per the germline V gene, CDR1 is MNHNY and CDR2 is SVGAGI (reference sequence). The CDR3 runs to 13 residues. Trimming stripped 6 bases from V and 4 bases from J, with 10 bases between. The CDR3 protein is CASSRQENQPQHF. DNA of the CDR3: TGTGCCAGCAGCCGACAGGAAAATCAGCCCCAGCATTTT.

This clonotype has a handful of counts. This chain joins TRBV20-1 and TRBJ2-3; 7 bases are shared with TRBD2. This CDR3 has 14 amino acids. The ends lost 2 bases at V and 8 bases at J; junction bases unmatched: 10. CDR1 is DFQATT and CDR2 is SNEGSKA in the germline V gene (reference sequence). For the CDR3, the DNA is TGCAGTGCTAGAACGGGAGGCCCCTCGAGTACGCAGTATTTT. It encodes CSARTGGPSSTQYF.

The CDR3 DNA sequence: TGTGCCAGCCTGGGTGGGTACAATGAGCAGTTCTTC. Translating gives CASLGGYNEQFF. This chain uses TRBV12-3 or TRBV12-4 with TRBJ2-1; D gene ambiguous. Trimming took 8 bases from V and 4 from J, leaving 9 bases between them. This CDR3 comprises 12 residues.

The chain is built from TRBV5-5 and TRBJ1-2, with D possibly TRBD1 on 6 matching bases. V lost 1 base to trimming and J lost 2 bases, with 18 bases between them. The V gene's germline CDR1 is SGHKS and CDR2 YYEKEE (reference sequence). The CDR3 covers 17 residues. This CDR3 is CASSLSPSGGPNYGYTF. Here the CDR3 DNA reads TGTGCCAGCAGCTTGTCTCCTTCGGGGGGGCCCAACTATGGCTACACCTTC. Drawing the rest from reference TRBV5-5 and TRBJ1-2, the complete variable domain is DAGVTQSPTHLIKTRGQQVTLRCSPISGHKSVSWYQQVLGQGPQFIFQYYEKEERGRGNFPDRFSARQFPNYSSELNVNALLLGDSALYLCASSLSPSGGPNYGYTFGSGTRLTVV.

The V call is TRBV6-1, the J call TRBJ2-3, with TRBD2 identical over 8 bases. Germline CDR1 MNHNS, CDR2 SASEGT. V lost 6 bases, J lost 3 bases, and 8 bases stayed unmatched. This CDR3 is built from 15 residues. This CDR3 reads CASSRAGVATDTQYF. The CDR3 coding sequence is TGTGCCAGCAGCCGAGCGGGGGTAGCGACAGATACGCAGTATTTT.

V and J are TRBV30 and TRBJ2-1; 7 positions agree with TRBD1. Germline V CDR1 and CDR2: GTSNPN, SVGIG (reference sequence). This CDR3 spans 13 amino acids. With V trimmed by 1 base and J by 10 bases, 7 bases remained unmatched. The CDR3 protein is CAWSGTNRGEQFF. The CDR3 nucleotides read TGTGCCTGGAGTGGGACGAACAGGGGAGAGCAGTTCTTC. The whole variable domain, filled in from reference TRBV30 and TRBJ2-1, reads SQTIHQWPATLVQPVGSPLSLECTVEGTSNPNLYWYRQAAGRGLQLLFYSVGIGQISSEVPQNLSASRPQDRQFILSSKKLLLSDSGFYLCAWSGTNRGEQFFGPGTRLTVL.

A few counts support this clonotype. The chain uses TRBV5-1 and TRBJ1-5, with a weak D call TRBD1 (5 bases). The CDR3 runs 16 residues. Germline V gene data show CDR1 as SGHRS and CDR2 as YFSETQ. The V and J ends lost 3 bases and 4 bases respectively, with 17 bases between them. Here the CDR3 reads CASSSGEGTGNQPQHF. The CDR3 DNA reads as TGCGCCAGCAGCTCGGGTGAGGGGACGGGAAATCAGCCCCAGCATTTT.

Worth noting for this clonotype: Being one base from a much bigger clone, this may be a read error. The chain couples TRBV11-2 to TRBJ2-2; D assignment may be TRBD1 or TRBD2 (5 bases each). The V end was cut by 2 bases, the J end by 6 bases, with 7 bases between. This CDR3 is 13 amino acids long. Germline V gene lookup returns CDR1 SGHAT and CDR2 FQNNGV. The CDR3 spells CASSLRDAGELFF. Written as DNA, the CDR3 is TGTGCCAGCAGCTTAAGGGACGCCGGGGAGCTGTTTTTT.

A few counts support this clonotype. The chain combines TRBV2 with TRBJ2-2; possibly TRBD1 for D (5 bases). V lost 4 bases and J lost 4, with 10 bases in between. The CDR3 runs to 14 residues. The V gene's germline CDR1 is SNHLY and CDR2 FYNNEI. In DNA form, the CDR3 reads TGTGCCAGCAGTGGATCAGGGCGCACCGGGGAGCTGTTTTTT. This encodes CASSGSGRTGELFF. Together with reference TRBV2 and TRBJ2-2, the CDR3 gives the full variable domain: EPEVTQTPSHQVTQMGQEVILRCVPISNHLYFYWYRQILGQKVEFLVSFYNNEISEKSEIFDDQFSVERPDGSNFTLKIRSTKLEDSAMYFCASSGSGRTGELFFGEGSRLTVL.

The chain has TRBV12-3 or TRBV12-4 and TRBJ1-5; 9 bases agree with TRBD1. CDR3 size: 16 residues. Trimming removed 5 bases from V and 2 bases from J; junction bases left unmatched: 7. The CDR3 DNA is TGTGCCAGCAGTCTACGGGACAGGGAAGGCAATCAGCCCCAGCATTTT. Protein product: CASSLRDREGNQPQHF.

Only one count was recorded for this clonotype. In nucleotides, the CDR3 is TGTGCCAGCAGCTCTTTCGCTGGAAACACCATATATTTT. Its translation: CASSSFAGNTIYF. V and J are TRBV28 and TRBJ1-3; D is undetermined. The CDR3 has 13 amino acids. Per germline, CDR1 MDHEN and CDR2 SYDVKM. V lost 6 bases and J lost 2, with 8 bases in between.

This clonotype showed up many times. The chain has TRBV12-3 or TRBV12-4 and TRBJ1-6; 7 bases fit TRBD1. The V and J ends lost 1 base and 7 bases, in that order; junction bases with no gene match: 4. The CDR3 length is 15 residues. CDR3 bases: TGTGCCAGCAGTTTAGGCGAGGGGGCCAATTCACCCCTCCACTTT. Encoded protein: CASSLGEGANSPLHF.

A few counts support this clonotype. The chain is built from TRBV5-5 and TRBJ1-2; D call uncertain. V was clipped by 7 bases and J by 0 bases, with 13 bases between them. The CDR3 consists of 14 residues. Germline loops: CDR1 SGHKS, CDR2 YYEKEE (reference sequence). CDR3 loop: CASRPNAANYGYTF. CDR3 DNA: TGTGCCAGCCGACCGAATGCAGCTAACTATGGCTACACCTTC.

This clonotype was seen more than once but under ten times. The V and J genes are TRBV18 and TRBJ1-1; D gene uncertain. V shed 3 bases and J shed 5 bases, with 22 bases lying between them. The CDR3 runs 17 residues. Looked up from germline, CDR1 is KGHSH and CDR2 is LQKENI. The CDR3, as DNA: TGTGCCAGCTCACCTGAGGGAGGCTTAGGGAGTGGAACTGAAGCTTTCTTT. Translated: CASSPEGGLGSGTEAFF. The full variable domain, its missing parts supplied by reference TRBV18 and TRBJ1-1, is NAGVMQNPRHLVRRRGQEARLRCSPMKGHSHVYWYRQLPEEGLKFMVYLQKENIIDESGMPKERFSAEFPKEGPSILRIQQVVRGDSAAYFCASSPEGGLGSGTEAFFGQGTRLTVV.

The gene calls are TRBV20-1 and TRBJ2-1; perhaps D is TRBD1 or TRBD2 (6 bases each). The length of the CDR3 is 13 residues. Trimming stripped 3 bases from V and 9 bases from J, with 15 bases between. Germline CDR1 and CDR2: DFQATT and SNEGSKA (reference sequence). The CDR3 DNA sequence: TGCAGTGCTAGGAGTGGGGGGCGAGGTGAGCAGTTCTTC. Its protein is CSARSGGRGEQFF.

This clonotype was counted a few times. The V gene is TRBV5-1, the J gene TRBJ2-1, with TRBD2 matching 8 bases. The CDR3 totals 17 residues. Germline assignment: CDR1 SGHRS and CDR2 YFSETQ. Losses at the gene ends were 0 bases for V and 0 bases for J; bases not matched to a gene: 5. Here the CDR3 DNA reads TGCGCCAGCAGCTTGGGAAGGCTAGCGGGCTCCTACAATGAGCAGTTCTTC. It translates to CASSLGRLAGSYNEQFF.

This clonotype was observed a handful of times. The gene calls are TRBV11-2 and TRBJ2-7, with TRBD2 matching 14 bases. CDR1 is SGHAT and CDR2 is FQNNGV in the germline V gene. The CDR3 spans 15 residues. V lost 1 base, J lost 5 bases, and 1 base stayed unmatched. The chain's CDR3 is CASSLGGLAGDEQYV. The CDR3, as DNA: TGTGCCAGCAGCTTAGGGGGACTAGCGGGAGACGAGCAGTACGTC.

This clonotype was observed a handful of times. V is TRBV28 and J is TRBJ1-5; D might be TRBD1 (6 bases). From germline, CDR1 is MDHEN and CDR2 SYDVKM. Trimming removed 4 bases from V and 6 bases from J, with 7 bases in between. CDR3 length: 12 amino acids. The CDR3 region has the DNA TGTGCCAGCAGTTCAGGGGTTCAGCCCCAGCATTTT. It translates to CASSSGVQPQHF.

V is TRBV7-9 and J is TRBJ2-2; D remains ambiguous. The CDR3 sequence is 15 residues long. Looked up from germline, CDR1 is SEHNR and CDR2 is FQNEAQ (reference sequence). V lost 1 base and J lost 1, with 7 bases in between. The CDR3 is CASSLDAGNTGELFF. The CDR3 region has the DNA TGTGCCAGCAGCTTAGACGCAGGGAACACCGGGGAGCTGTTTTTT.

This clonotype showed up many times. V usage is TRBV5-1 and J usage is TRBJ2-5, with TRBD2 identical over 14 bases. Per the germline V gene, CDR1 is SGHRS and CDR2 is YFSETQ. The CDR3 loop spans 17 amino acids. The V segment lost 3 bases and the J segment 0 bases; nucleotides outside the gene matches: 4. CDR3 sequence reads: CASSSGTSGGYQETQYF. In DNA, the CDR3 is TGCGCCAGCAGCTCGGGGACTAGCGGGGGTTACCAAGAGACCCAGTACTTC.

This clonotype has just a few counts. The chain recombines TRBV20-1 with TRBJ1-2, with 8 positions matching TRBD1. The CDR3 is made up of 13 amino acids. In germline, CDR1 is DFQATT, CDR2 SNEGSKA (reference sequence). Losses at the gene ends were 6 bases for V and 0 bases for J; bases not matched to a gene: 3. The CDR3 protein is CSAPGQANYGYTF. The CDR3 DNA reads TGCAGTGCACCGGGACAGGCTAACTATGGCTACACCTTC.

The table lists this clonotype with many counts. CDR3 residues: CASSLSRGETEAFF. Here the CDR3 DNA reads TGTGCCAGCAGTTTGAGCCGCGGGGAAACTGAAGCTTTCTTT. This rearrangement joins TRBV27 to TRBJ1-1; D is unclear. Germline V lookup: CDR1 MNHEY, CDR2 SMNVEV (reference sequence). The CDR3 covers 14 residues. The V gene lost 3 bases and the J gene lost 5 bases, with 13 bases spanning the gap.